What follows is one T cell receptor (beta chain) and its context. The antigen it binds to is not known. Per-base quality was not reported, and no clone a single base away is much larger than it. Reading from cysteine to phenylalanine, the CDR3 counts 14 amino acids. Solely the CDR3 DNA is kept, with 42 bases framed from the first base. Trimmed from V: 8 bases; trimmed from J: 5 bases; junction bases lacking a gene match: 7. From a lookup of the germline V gene, CDR1 and CDR2 are MNHNS and SASEGT. The cohort consisted of some 670 healthy bone marrow donors. At the time of sampling, all cohort members were nominally healthy, though unrecorded immune exposures were likely present. The donor tested CMV seropositive and was one of the 289 seropositive cohort members. Each donor provided a peripheral blood sample, and peripheral blood mononuclear cells were used for TCR beta sequencing. Genomic DNA was extracted from the blood cell samples with the Qiagen DNeasy Blood Extraction Kit.

This specimen belongs to a study of cytomegalovirus exposure and HLA in healthy donors (TCRdb year 2017). At the level of the whole study: An earlier analysis of 587 of the donors reported over 250 Gb of sequence data and 117 million unique TCR beta sequences obtained from approximately 180 million T cells. Four to six DR-DQ haplotypes were handled as single units for association and clustering, since linkage in the cohort was strong. HLA typing covered class I and class II loci at four-digit resolution. The aim of the study was to test whether cataloging public T cell receptors could identify signatures of past pathogen exposure. Across around 400 genotyped donors of the cohort, an average of about 240,000 unique TCR beta nucleotide sequences per donor were sequenced, and around 20% of those sequences were non-productive. Using immunosequencing, the study profiled T cell repertoires from fewer than 850 subjects and related those repertoires to cytomegalovirus serostatus. Of the roughly 400 genotyped donors, approximately 81% were placed in the genetic ancestry cluster associated with self-reported Caucasian donors. A later genetic analysis took genome-wide SNP genotypes for about 55% of the 666 donors and used that subset as a discovery cohort. All discovery cohort repertoires had been generated using a single sequencing platform. A later analysis re-examined previously published TCR beta repertoires from roughly 720 donors and added high-resolution HLA genotyping to investigate patterns of TCR occurrence. Along with the approximately 700-subject first cohort, a separate validation cohort of over a hundred different subjects was used. Alongside the repertoire data, information on donor age, sex, ethnicity and CMV serostatus was compiled. In an earlier analysis of a few hundred of the donors, high-throughput TCR beta sequencing was used to judge whether each TCR beta V gene segment behaved as functional or pseudogenic. The number of donors typed differed by locus, with roughly 629-640 for A, B, C, DRB1 and DQB1, roughly 550 for DQA1, 600 to 610 for DPA1, and 450 to 480 for DPB1. An early release covering roughly 600 HLA-typed donors comprised about 300 gigabases of sequencing data and some 79 million unique TCR sequences. Rather than using new phenotypic data, the later analysis identified candidate immune exposures from TCR beta sequences and from how often those sequences occurred across donors. To predict cytomegalovirus infection status, the study combined high-throughput TCR immunosequencing, statistical association of individual TCRs with disease status, and machine learning. The investigation overall reported the following: While some public TCRs were present in many individuals, most TCR sequences turned up only very rarely across donors. In a later analysis, HLA-associated TCR beta chains showed more clonal expansion and lower generation probabilities than non-associated chains that were equally common. The study gave a list of about 170 TCR beta chains associated with cytomegalovirus. In a later analysis, the rate of TCR association differed among HLA loci, with DRB1 alleles having the most associated TCRs and HLA-C alleles having the fewest. The classifier was reported to diagnose cytomegalovirus status with high specificity and sensitivity in both the original and validation cohorts. This cohort had only TCR beta chains sequenced, and the lack of alpha or paired-chain data limited which features could be detected. In a later genetic analysis, a missense DCLRE1C variant was associated with V-gene and J-gene trimming of TCR beta chains, and the association was replicated in an independent cohort. In vitro tests confirmed that a few of the cytomegalovirus-associated TCR beta chains recognize cytomegalovirus antigens. Some IMGT-functional V segments, including TRBV6-2 and TRBV6-3, could not be told apart with the 87-base-pair reads, so those segments were excluded. The sequencing pipeline was judged likely to have produced a cluster of highly shared sequence variants as a technical artifact. A later analysis found that most CMV-associated TCR beta chains appeared HLA-restricted, with HLA associations seemingly driven largely by CMV exposure. Linkage disequilibrium might explain the correlated functional status among segregating V segments, but an unknown experimental factor could not be ruled out. A further reported finding was that TCR beta sequences accurately predicted the HLA-A and HLA-B alleles for most subjects in the first cohort. Sequencing depth was assumed to be roughly uniform across donors in the presence/absence analyses, though that assumption may not hold. When HLA alleles, especially DR and DQ, strongly co-occurred, TCR associations were difficult to assign to individual alleles. According to a later analysis, parvovirus B19, influenza, CMV and Epstein-Barr virus appeared linked to several top co-occurrence clusters. Some 15 rarely observed V segments, including chromosome 9 orphons, were excluded from the earlier analysis of just under 600 of the donors because counts were too low. The only immune exposure information available for the cohort was CMV serostatus. According to a later genetic analysis, donors in an Asian-associated ancestry cluster had fewer N-insertions in productive TCRs than the roughly 670-donor mean. Because HLA typing was missing for some donors at each locus, association tests included only the typed subset. In a later analysis, 16,951 TCR beta sequences were associated with specific HLA alleles at a false discovery rate of 0.05. The authors suggested that the approach could potentially be generalized to other disease states and immunological phenotypes. An earlier analysis of around 500 of the donors showed that most TCR beta V segments appeared in productive rearrangements either about 87% or about 30% of the time, which broadly matched IMGT annotations.

Library construction relied on the immunoSEQ multiplex PCR assay. The multiplex PCR relied on a mix of 60 forward primers for TCR Vbeta segments and 13 reverse primers for TCR Jbeta segments. The CDR3 region of rearranged TCR beta genes was amplified from genomic DNA with a multiplex PCR assay. The amplified TCR beta libraries were sequenced on the Illumina HiSeq System as 87-base-pair reads. On the study's bioinformatics: In a later analysis, some 80 million unique TCR beta chains were counted across the 500 to 850 repertoires, and roughly 11 million of these chains were shared by at least two donors. Raw reads were error-corrected and collapsed into unique sequences by a nearest-neighbor algorithm in which closely related sequences were merged to remove PCR and sequencing errors. CDR3 sequences were aligned to IMGT reference sequences to assign V, D and J gene segments. For a sequence to be retained, at least a six-nucleotide match to both a V gene segment and a J gene segment was required. A rearrangement counted as productive if the CDR3 had no stop codons and remained in frame with V and J, and every other rearrangement counted as non-productive. Following IMGT convention, CDR3 was defined as the stretch from the second conserved V-encoded cysteine to the conserved J-encoded phenylalanine. In an earlier analysis of around 600 of the donors, sequences lacking an unambiguous match to a single V gene segment were excluded. An earlier analysis of a few hundred of the donors called V segments functional above 56.7% productive rearrangements and segregating when the between-donor standard deviation exceeded 5%. A statistical classification framework was built for diagnosing cytomegalovirus status from the catalog of TCR beta chain sequences. In a later analysis, TCR nucleotide sequences were compared against IMGT/GENE-DB human TR gene sequences so that V and J genes could be assigned. Using the TCRdist pipeline, a later analysis assigned CDR3 sequences along with most-parsimonious VDJ recombination scenarios. In a later analysis, every TCR beta chain was defined by the combination of its CDR3 amino acid sequence and its V-gene family, and reads without a unique V-gene family were dropped. To address suspected cross-contamination and a sequencing artifact, a later analysis removed 550 to 750 highly shared, low-generation-probability nucleotide sequences. For each public chain, a later analysis derived a clonal expansion index from normalized ranks of inferred template counts within each repertoire. In a later analysis, generation probabilities were computed with a VDJ recombination model fitted to out-of-frame rearrangements, and the resulting probabilities were checked against IGoR. A later analysis scored TCR-TCR, TCR-HLA and TCR-CMV co-occurrence with hypergeometric tests, applying a repertoire-size bias correction to TCR pairs. A later analysis estimated false discovery rates by permuting HLA or CMV assignments 20 times. In a later analysis, co-occurring TCRs were grouped with DBSCAN, and TCRdist sequence similarity was added when clustering was performed within HLA-allele-positive subsets. Repertoires with fewer than 30,000 or more than 120,000 public chains, plus five repertoires with anomalous nucleotide sharing, were excluded from co-occurrence clustering. TCRdb retrieved this table from immuneACCESS and kept in-frame rearrangements only. Not all clones are present; in checked studies, unresolved V genes account for under half, and no reason is known for the remainder. V, J and clone size were drawn from that table, and D and trimming were deduced from the DNA. The sample data list approximately 110,000 clones, and roughly 73% of these were observed just once. In total, the top ten clones hold around 8.6% of the sample.

The sequence was collected from a middle-aged woman in good health and CMV-seropositive. In this chain, TRBV6-1 is recombined with TRBJ2-3; the central 10 bases match TRBD2. Sequencing was done on a sample of PBMCs. The CDR3 protein is CASLYSGGIDTQYF. The DNA sequence is TGTGCCAGCCTATATAGCGGGGGGATAGATACGCAGTATTTT.